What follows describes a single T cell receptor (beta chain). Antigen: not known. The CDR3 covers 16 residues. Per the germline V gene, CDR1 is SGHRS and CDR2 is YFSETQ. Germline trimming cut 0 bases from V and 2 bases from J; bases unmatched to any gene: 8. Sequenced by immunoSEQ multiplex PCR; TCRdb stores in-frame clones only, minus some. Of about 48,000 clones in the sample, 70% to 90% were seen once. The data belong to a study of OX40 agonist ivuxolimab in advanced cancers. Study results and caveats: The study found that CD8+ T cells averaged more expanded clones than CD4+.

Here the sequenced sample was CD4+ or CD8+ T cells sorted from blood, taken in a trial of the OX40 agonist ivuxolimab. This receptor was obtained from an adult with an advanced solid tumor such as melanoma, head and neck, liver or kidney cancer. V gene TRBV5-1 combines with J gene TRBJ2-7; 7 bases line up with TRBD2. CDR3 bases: TGCGCCAGCAGCTTGGGGTTAGCGGGTGGGGCCTACGAGCAGTACTTC. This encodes CASSLGLAGGAYEQYF.